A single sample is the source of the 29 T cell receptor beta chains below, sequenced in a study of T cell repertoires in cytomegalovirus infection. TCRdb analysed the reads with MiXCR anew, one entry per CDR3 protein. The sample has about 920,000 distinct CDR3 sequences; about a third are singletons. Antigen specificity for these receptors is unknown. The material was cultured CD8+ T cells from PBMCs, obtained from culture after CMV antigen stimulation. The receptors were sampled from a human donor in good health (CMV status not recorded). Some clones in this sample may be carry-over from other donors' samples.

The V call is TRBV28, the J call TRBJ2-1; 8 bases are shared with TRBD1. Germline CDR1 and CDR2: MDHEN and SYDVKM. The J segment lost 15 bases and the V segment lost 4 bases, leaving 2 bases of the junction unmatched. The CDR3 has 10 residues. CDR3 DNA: TGTGCCAGCAGTTACAGGGGGGTGTTCTTC. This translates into CASSYRGVFF.

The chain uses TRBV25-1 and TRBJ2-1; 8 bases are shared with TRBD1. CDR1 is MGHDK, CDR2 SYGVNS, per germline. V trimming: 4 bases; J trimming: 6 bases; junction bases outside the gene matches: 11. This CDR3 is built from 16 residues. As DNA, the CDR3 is TGTGCCAGCAGTGGCCCACAGGGGGGAGGTTTCAATGAGCAGTTCTTC. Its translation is CASSGPQGGGFNEQFF.

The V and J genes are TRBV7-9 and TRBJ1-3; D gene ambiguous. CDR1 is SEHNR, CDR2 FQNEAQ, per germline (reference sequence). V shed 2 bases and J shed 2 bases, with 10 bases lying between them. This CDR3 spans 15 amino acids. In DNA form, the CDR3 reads TGTGCCAGCAGCTTAAGGGATACTGCTGGAAACACCATATATTTT. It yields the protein CASSLRDTAGNTIYF.

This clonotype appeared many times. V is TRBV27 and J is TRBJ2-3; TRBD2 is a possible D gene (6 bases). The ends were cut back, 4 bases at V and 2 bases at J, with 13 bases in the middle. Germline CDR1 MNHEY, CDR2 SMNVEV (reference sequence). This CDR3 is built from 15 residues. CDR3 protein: CASSSLGGSTDTQYF. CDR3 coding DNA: TGTGCCAGCAGTTCCTTGGGGGGTTCCACAGATACGCAGTATTTT.

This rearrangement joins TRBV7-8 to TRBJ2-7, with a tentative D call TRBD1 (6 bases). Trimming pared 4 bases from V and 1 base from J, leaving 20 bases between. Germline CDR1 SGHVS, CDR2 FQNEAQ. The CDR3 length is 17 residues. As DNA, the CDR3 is TGTGCCAGCAGCTATGGACCGGGACAACGAGAATCCTACGAGCAGTACTTC. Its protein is CASSYGPGQRESYEQYF. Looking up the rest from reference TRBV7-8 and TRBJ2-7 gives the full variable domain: GAGVSQSPRYKVAKRGQDVALRCDPISGHVSLFWYQQALGQGPEFLTYFQNEAQLDKSGLPSDRFFAERPEGSVSTLKIQRTQQEDSAVYLCASSYGPGQRESYEQYFGPGTRLTVT.

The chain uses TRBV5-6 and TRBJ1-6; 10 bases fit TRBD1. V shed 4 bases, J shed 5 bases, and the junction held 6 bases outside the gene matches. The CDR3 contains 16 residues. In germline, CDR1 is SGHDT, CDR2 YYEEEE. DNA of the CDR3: TGTGCCAGCAGCCCGGACAGGGGGTTAGATAATTCACCCCTCCACTTT. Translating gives CASSPDRGLDNSPLHF.

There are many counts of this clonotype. The CDR3 here is CASSSLSGGAANEQFF. The CDR3 nucleotides are TGTGCCAGCAGCTCCTTAAGCGGGGGGGCCGCCAATGAGCAGTTCTTC. The chain couples TRBV7-2 to TRBJ2-1; 10 nucleotides line up with TRBD2. Germline CDR1 and CDR2: SGHTA and FQGNSA. V trimming: 4 bases; J trimming: 6 bases; junction bases outside the gene matches: 9. The CDR3 totals 16 residues.

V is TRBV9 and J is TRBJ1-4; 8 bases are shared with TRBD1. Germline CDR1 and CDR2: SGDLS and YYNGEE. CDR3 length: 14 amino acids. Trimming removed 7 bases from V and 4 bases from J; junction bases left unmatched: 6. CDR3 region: CASGTGFVNEKLFF. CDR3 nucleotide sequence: TGTGCCAGCGGGACAGGTTTCGTTAATGAAAAACTGTTTTTT.

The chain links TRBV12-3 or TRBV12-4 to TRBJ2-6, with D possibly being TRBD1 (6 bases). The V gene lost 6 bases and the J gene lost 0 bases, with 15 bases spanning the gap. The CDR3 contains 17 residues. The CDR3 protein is CASSILPGHSGANVLTF. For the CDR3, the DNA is TGTGCCAGCAGCATACTTCCGGGACACTCTGGGGCCAACGTCCTGACTTTC.

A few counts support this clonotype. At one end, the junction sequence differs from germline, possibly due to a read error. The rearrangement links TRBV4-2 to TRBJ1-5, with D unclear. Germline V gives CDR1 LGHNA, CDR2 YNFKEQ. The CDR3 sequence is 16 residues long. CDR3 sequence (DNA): TGTGCCAGCAGTCAAGATACGGTCGATAGCAATCAGCCCCAGCATTTT. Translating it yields CASSQDTVDSNQPQHF.

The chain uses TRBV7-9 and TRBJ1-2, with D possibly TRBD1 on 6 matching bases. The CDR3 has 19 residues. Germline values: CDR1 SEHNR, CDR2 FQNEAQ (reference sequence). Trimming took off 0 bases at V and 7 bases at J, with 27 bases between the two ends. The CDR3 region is CASSLALELRGGPNGGYTF. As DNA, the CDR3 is TGTGCCAGCAGCTTAGCGCTCGAGCTCAGGGGAGGGCCAAACGGTGGCTACACCTTC.

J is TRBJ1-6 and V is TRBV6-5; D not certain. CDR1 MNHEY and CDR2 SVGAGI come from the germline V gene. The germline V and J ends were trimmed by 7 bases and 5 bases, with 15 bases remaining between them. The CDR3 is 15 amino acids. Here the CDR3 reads CASKLSDFNNSPLHF. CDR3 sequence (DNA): TGTGCCAGCAAATTAAGTGACTTTAATAATTCACCCCTCCACTTT.

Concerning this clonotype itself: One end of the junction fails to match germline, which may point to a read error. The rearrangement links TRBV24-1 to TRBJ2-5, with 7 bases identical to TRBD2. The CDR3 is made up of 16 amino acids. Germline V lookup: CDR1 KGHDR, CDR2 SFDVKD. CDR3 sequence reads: CATRDLLSGDEETQYF. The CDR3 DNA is TGTGCCACCCGTGATTTGCTAAGCGGGGACGAAGAGACCCAGTACTTC.

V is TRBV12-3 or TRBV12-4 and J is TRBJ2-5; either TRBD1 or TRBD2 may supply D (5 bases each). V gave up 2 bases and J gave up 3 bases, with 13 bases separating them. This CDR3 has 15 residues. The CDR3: CASSLRWGSKETQYF. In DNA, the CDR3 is TGTGCCAGCAGTTTACGTTGGGGGTCCAAAGAGACCCAGTACTTC.

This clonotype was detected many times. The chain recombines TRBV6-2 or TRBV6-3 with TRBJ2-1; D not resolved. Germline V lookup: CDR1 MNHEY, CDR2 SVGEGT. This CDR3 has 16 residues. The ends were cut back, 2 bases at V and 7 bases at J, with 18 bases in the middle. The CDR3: CASSYGSGLQGNEQFF. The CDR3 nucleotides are TGTGCCAGCAGTTACGGGTCAGGCCTCCAAGGGAATGAGCAGTTCTTC.

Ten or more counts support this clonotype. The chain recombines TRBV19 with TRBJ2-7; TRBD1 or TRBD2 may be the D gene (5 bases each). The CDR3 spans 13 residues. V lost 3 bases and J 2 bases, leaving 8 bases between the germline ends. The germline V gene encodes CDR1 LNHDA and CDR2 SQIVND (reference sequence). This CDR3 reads CASSIGTAYEQYF. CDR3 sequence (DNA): TGTGCCAGTAGTATCGGGACCGCCTACGAGCAGTACTTC.

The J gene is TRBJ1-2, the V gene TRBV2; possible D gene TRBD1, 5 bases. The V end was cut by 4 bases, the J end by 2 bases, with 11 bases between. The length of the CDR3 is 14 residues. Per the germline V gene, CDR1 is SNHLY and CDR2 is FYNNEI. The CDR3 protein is CASSGQHLNYGYTF. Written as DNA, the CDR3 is TGTGCCAGCAGTGGACAGCATCTCAACTATGGCTACACCTTC. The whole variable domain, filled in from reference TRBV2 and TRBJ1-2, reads EPEVTQTPSHQVTQMGQEVILRCVPISNHLYFYWYRQILGQKVEFLVSFYNNEISEKSEIFDDQFSVERPDGSNFTLKIRSTKLEDSAMYFCASSGQHLNYGYTFGSGTRLTVV.

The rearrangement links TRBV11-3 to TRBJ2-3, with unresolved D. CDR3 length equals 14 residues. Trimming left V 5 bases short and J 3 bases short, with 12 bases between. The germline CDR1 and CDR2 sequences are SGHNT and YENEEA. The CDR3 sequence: CASSDTWETDTQYF. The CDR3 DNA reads TGTGCCAGCAGCGATACGTGGGAAACAGATACGCAGTATTTT.

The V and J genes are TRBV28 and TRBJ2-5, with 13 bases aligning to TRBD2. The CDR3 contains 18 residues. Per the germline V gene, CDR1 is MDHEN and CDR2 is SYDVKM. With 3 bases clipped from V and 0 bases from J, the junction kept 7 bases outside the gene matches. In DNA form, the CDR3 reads TGTGCCAGCAGTTTCGGACTAGCGGGGGCCCAGTACCAAGAGACCCAGTACTTC. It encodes CASSFGLAGAQYQETQYF. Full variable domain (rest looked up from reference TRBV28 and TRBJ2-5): DVKVTQSSRYLVKRTGEKVFLECVQDMDHENMFWYRQDPGLGLRLIYFSYDVKMKEKGDIPEGYSVSREKKERFSLILESASTNQTSMYLCASSFGLAGAQYQETQYFGPGTRLLVL.

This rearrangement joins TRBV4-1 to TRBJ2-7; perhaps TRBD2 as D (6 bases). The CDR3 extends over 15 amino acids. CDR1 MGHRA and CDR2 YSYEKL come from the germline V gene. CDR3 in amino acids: CASSQNGGGPYEQYV. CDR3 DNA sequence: TGTGCCAGCAGCCAAAACGGGGGAGGCCCCTACGAGCAGTACGTC.

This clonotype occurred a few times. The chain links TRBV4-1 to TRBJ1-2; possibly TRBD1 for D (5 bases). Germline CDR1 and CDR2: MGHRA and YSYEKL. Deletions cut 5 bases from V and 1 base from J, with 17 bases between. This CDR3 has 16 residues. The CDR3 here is CASSEGAATFNYGYTF. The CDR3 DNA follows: TGCGCCAGCAGCGAAGGGGCAGCAACATTTAACTATGGCTACACCTTC.

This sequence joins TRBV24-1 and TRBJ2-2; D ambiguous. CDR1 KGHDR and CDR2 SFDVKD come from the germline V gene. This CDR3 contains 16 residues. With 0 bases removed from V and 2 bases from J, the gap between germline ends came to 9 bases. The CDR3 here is CATSDLGRHNTGELFF. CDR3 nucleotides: TGTGCCACCAGTGATTTGGGCCGACATAACACCGGGGAGCTGTTTTTT.

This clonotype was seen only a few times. The CDR3 sequence: CASSPRTRVQETQYF. The CDR3 DNA is TGTGCCAGCAGCCCCAGAACTAGAGTTCAAGAGACCCAGTACTTC. The rearrangement links TRBV7-6 to TRBJ2-5; TRBD2 might be the D (5 bases). Deletions cut 5 bases from V and 2 bases from J, with 15 bases between. The CDR3 has 15 amino acids. CDR1 is SGHVS, CDR2 FNYEAQ, per germline.

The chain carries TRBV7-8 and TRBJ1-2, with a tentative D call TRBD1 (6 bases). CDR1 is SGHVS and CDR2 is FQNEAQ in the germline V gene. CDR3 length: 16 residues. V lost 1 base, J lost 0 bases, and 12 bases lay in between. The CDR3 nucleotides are TGTGCCAGCAGCTTAGGGGGGGGCGGCGCTAACTATGGCTACACCTTC. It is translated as CASSLGGGGANYGYTF.

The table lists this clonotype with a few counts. The CDR3 protein is CASSSDRGPSTEAFF. As DNA, the CDR3 is TGTGCCAGCAGTTCAGACAGGGGGCCGAGCACTGAAGCTTTCTTT. The rearrangement links TRBV6-5 to TRBJ1-1, with 10 bases that match TRBD1. Germline lookup yields CDR1 MNHEY and CDR2 SVGAGI. V lost 4 bases, J lost 4 bases, and 6 bases stayed unmatched. CDR3 size: 15 residues.

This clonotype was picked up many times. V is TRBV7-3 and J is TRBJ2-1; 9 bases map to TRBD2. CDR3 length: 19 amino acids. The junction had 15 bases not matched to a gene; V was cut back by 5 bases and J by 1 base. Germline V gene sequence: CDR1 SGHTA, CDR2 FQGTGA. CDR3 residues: CASSGRGGGAFGSYNEQFF. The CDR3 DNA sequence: TGTGCCAGCAGCGGCAGGGGCGGGGGGGCTTTTGGTTCCTACAATGAGCAGTTCTTC.

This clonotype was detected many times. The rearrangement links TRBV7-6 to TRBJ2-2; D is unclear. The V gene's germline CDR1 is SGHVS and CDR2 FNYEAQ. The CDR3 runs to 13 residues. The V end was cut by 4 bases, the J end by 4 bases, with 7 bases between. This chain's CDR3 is CASSWEFTGELFF. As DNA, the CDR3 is TGTGCCAGCAGCTGGGAATTCACCGGGGAGCTGTTTTTT. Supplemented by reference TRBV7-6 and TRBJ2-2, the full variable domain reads GAGVSQSPRYKVTKRGQDVALRCDPISGHVSLYWYRQALGQGPEFLTYFNYEAQQDKSGLPNDRFSAERPEGSISTLTIQRTEQRDSAMYRCASSWEFTGELFFGEGSRLTVL.

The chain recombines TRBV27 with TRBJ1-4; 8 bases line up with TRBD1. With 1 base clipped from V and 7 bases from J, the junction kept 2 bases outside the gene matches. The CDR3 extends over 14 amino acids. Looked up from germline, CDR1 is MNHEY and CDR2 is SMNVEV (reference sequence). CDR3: CASSLYRGGEKLFF. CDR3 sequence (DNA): TGTGCCAGCAGTTTATACAGGGGGGGTGAAAAACTGTTTTTT.

The chain's CDR3 is CASTDNEQFF. The CDR3 DNA sequence: TGTGCCAGTACTGACAATGAGCAGTTCTTC. The gene calls are TRBV2 and TRBJ2-1; D gene unclear. Trimming removed 9 bases from V and 5 bases from J, with 5 bases in between. CDR3 size: 10 residues. Germline V lookup: CDR1 SNHLY, CDR2 FYNNEI.